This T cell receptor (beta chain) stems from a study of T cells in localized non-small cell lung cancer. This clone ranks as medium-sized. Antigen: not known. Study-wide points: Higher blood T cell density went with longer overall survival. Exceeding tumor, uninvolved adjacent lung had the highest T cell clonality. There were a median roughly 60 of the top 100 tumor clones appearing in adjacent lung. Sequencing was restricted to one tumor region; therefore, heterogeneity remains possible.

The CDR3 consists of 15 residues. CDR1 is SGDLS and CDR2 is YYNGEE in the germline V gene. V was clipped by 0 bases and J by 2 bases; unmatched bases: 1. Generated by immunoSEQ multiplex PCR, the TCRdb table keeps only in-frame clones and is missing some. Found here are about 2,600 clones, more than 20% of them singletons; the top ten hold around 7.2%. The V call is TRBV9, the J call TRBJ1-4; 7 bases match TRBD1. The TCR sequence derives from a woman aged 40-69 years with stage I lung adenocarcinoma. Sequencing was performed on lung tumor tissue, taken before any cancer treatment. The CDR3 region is CASSVAGGTNEKLFF. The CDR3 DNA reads TGTGCCAGCAGCGTAGCAGGGGGGACTAATGAAAAACTGTTTTTT.